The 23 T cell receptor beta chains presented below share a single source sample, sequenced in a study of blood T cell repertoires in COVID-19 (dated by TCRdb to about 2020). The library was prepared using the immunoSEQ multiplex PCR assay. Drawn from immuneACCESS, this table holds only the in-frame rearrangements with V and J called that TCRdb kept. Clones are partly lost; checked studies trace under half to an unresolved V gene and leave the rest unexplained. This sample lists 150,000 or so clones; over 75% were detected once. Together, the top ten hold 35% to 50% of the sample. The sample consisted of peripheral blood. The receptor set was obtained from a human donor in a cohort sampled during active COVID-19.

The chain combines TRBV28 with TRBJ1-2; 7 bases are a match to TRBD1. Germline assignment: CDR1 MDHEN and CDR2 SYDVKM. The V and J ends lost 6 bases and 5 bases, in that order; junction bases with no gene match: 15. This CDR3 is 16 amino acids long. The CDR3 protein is CASRPTGSSSGYGYTF. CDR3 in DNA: TGTGCCAGCAGACCGACAGGGTCCAGTTCGGGTTATGGCTACACCTTC.

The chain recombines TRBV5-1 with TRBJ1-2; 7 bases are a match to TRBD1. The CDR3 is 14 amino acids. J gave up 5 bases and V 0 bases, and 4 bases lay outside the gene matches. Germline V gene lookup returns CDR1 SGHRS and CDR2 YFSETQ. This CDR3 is CASSLGQGWYGYTF. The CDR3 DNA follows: TGCGCCAGCAGCTTGGGACAGGGCTGGTATGGCTACACCTTC.

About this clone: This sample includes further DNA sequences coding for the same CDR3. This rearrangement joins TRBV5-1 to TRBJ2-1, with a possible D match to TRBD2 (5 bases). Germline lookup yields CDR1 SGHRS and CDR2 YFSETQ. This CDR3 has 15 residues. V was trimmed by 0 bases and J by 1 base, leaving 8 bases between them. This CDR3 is CASSLAPGSYNEQFF. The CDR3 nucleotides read TGCGCCAGCAGCTTGGCGCCGGGGTCCTACAATGAGCAGTTCTTC.

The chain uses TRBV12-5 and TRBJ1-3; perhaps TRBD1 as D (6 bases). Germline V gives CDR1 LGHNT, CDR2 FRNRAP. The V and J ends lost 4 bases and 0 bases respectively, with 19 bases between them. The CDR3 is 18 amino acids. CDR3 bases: TGTGCTAGTGGTTCCGGGACACCCACCTATAGCTCTGGAAACACCATATATTTT. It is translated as CASGSGTPTYSSGNTIYF. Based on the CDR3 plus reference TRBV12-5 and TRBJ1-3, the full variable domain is DARVTQTPRHKVTEMGQEVTMRCQPILGHNTVFWYRQTMMQGLELLAYFRNRAPLDDSGMPKDRFSAEMPDATLATLKIQPSEPRDSAVYFCASGSGTPTYSSGNTIYFGEGSWLTVV.

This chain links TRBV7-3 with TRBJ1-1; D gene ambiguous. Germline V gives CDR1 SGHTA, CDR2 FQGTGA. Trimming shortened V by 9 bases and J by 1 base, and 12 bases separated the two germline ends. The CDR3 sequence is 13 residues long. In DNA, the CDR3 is TGTGCCAGTCAGGCAAGAGAGAACACTGAAGCTTTCTTT. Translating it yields CASQARENTEAFF.

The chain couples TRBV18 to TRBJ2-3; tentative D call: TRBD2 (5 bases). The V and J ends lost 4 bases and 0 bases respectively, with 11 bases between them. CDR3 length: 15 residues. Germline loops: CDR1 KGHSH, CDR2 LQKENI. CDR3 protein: CASSRLPVSTDTQYF. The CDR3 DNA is TGTGCCAGCTCACGACTACCCGTAAGCACAGATACGCAGTATTTT.

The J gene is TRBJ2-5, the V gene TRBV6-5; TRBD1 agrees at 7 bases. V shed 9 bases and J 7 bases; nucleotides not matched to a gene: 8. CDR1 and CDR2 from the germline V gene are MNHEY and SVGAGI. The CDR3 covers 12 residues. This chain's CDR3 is CASHKGGGTQYF. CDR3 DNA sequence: TGTGCCAGTCATAAAGGGGGCGGGACCCAGTACTTC.

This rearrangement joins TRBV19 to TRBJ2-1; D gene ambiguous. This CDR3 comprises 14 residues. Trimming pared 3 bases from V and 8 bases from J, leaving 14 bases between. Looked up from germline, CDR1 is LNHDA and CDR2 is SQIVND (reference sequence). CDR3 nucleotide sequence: TGTGCCAGTAGTATTAGAGTTCCCAGCGATGAGCAGTTCTTC. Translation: CASSIRVPSDEQFF.

The chain's CDR3 is CASSLRLAGASDTQYF. In DNA form, the CDR3 reads TGTGCCAGCAGCTTGCGACTAGCGGGAGCTTCAGATACGCAGTATTTT. This chain connects TRBV7-2 to TRBJ2-3; the match to TRBD2 covers 12 bases. V lost 3 bases and J lost 4; bases outside the gene matches: 5. The CDR3 consists of 16 residues. Germline V lookup: CDR1 SGHTA, CDR2 FQGNSA.

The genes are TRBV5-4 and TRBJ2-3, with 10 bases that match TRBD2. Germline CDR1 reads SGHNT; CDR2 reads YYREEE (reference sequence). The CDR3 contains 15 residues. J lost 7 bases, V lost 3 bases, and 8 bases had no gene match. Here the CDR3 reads CASSWTSGVRNTQYF. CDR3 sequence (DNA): TGTGCCAGCAGCTGGACTAGCGGAGTCAGAAATACGCAGTATTTT.

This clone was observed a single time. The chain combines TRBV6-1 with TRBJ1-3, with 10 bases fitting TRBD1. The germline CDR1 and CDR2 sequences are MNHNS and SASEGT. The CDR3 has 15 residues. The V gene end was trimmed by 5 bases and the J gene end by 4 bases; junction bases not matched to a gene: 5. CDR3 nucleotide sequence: TGTGCCAGCAGTACGAAGGGACAGGGGGGAAACACCATATATTTT. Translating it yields CASSTKGQGGNTIYF.

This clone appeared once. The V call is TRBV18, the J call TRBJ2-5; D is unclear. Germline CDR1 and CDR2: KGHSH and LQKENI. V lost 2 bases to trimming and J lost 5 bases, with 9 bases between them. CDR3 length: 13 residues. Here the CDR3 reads CASSPGPRETQYF. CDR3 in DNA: TGTGCCAGCTCACCAGGTCCGCGGGAGACCCAGTACTTC.

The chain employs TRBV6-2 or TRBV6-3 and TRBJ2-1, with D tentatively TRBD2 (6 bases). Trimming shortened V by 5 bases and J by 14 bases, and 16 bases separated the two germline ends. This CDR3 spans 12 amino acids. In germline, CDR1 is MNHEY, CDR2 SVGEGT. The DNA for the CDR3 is TGTGCCAGCAGTCAAGGGACTTTTTTTAAGTTCTTC. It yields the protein CASSQGTFFKFF.

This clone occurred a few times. The CDR3 bases are TGTGCCAGCAGCGTAGAAAGGCGGAACAATGAGCAGTTCTTC. It is translated as CASSVERRNNEQFF. The chain is built from TRBV9 and TRBJ2-1; D not resolved. This CDR3 comprises 14 residues. V was clipped by 0 bases and J by 5 bases, with 9 bases between them. Germline CDR1 reads SGDLS; CDR2 reads YYNGEE.

CDR3 in DNA: TGTGCCAGTAGTAGAGGGACTAGCGGGGTTTGGGAGCAGTTCTTC. This codes for CASSRGTSGVWEQFF. The V and J genes are TRBV19 and TRBJ2-1, with 13 bases fitting TRBD2. The CDR3 contains 15 residues. The junction had 7 bases not matched to a gene; V was cut back by 4 bases and J by 10 bases. Germline values: CDR1 LNHDA, CDR2 SQIVND (reference sequence).

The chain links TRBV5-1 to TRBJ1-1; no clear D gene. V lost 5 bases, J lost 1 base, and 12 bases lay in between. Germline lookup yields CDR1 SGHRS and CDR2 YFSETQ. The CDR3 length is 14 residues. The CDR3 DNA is TGCGCCAGCAGACTTACAGTGTGGAACACTGAAGCTTTCTTT. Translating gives CASRLTVWNTEAFF.

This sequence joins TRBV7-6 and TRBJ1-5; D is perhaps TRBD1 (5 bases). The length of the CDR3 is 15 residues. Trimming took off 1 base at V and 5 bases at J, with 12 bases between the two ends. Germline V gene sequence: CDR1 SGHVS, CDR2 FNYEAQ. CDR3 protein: CASSLVPSGDQPQHF. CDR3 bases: TGTGCCAGCAGCTTAGTACCTTCGGGGGATCAGCCCCAGCATTTT.

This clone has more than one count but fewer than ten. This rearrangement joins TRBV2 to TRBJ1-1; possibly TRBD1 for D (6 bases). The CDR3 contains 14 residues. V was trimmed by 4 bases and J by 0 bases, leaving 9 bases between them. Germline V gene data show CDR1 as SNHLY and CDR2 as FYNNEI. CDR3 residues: CASSGDTLNTEAFF. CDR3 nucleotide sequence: TGTGCCAGCAGTGGGGACACCTTGAACACTGAAGCTTTCTTT.

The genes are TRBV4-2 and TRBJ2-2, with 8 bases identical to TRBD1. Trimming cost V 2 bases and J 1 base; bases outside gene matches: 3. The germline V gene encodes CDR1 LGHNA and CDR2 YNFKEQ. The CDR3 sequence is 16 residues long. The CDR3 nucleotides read TGTGCCAGCAGCCAAAGGGGGACAGGGAACACCGGGGAGCTGTTTTTT. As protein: CASSQRGTGNTGELFF.

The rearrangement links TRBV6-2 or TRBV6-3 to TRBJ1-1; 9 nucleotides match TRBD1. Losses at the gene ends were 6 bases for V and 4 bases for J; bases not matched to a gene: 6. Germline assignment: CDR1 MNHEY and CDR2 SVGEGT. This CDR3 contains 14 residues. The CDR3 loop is CASSRTGEVTEAFF. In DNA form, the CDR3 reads TGTGCCAGCAGCCGGACAGGGGAGGTCACTGAAGCTTTCTTT.

The CDR3 sequence is CASSQIRTGRNGYTF. CDR3 nucleotide sequence: TGTGCCAGCAGCCAAATCCGGACAGGCCGCAATGGCTACACCTTC. V usage is TRBV14 and J usage is TRBJ1-2, with 7 positions matching TRBD1. Per germline, CDR1 SGHDN and CDR2 FVKESK. CDR3 length: 15 residues. Unmatched junction bases numbered 9, after V lost 2 bases and J lost 6 bases. Looking up the rest from reference TRBV14 and TRBJ1-2 gives the full variable domain: EAGVTQFPSHSVIEKGQTVTLRCDPISGHDNLYWYRRVMGKEIKFLLHFVKESKQDESGMPNNRFLAERTGGTYSTLKVQPAELEDSGVYFCASSQIRTGRNGYTFGSGTRLTVV.

CDR3 sequence: CASSLDRGRQETQYF. The CDR3 coding sequence is TGTGCCAGCAGCCTGGACAGGGGGCGTCAAGAGACCCAGTACTTC. This sequence joins TRBV11-2 and TRBJ2-5, with 11 bases fitting TRBD1. Trimming at V came to 5 bases and at J to 2 bases, leaving 4 bases not matched to a gene. Germline V CDR1 and CDR2: SGHAT, FQNNGV. The CDR3 contains 15 residues.

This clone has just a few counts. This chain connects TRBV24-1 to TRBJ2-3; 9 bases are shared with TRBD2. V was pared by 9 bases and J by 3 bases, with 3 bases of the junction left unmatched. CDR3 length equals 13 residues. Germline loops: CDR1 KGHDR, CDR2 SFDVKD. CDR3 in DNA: TGTGCCACCCATAGCGGGAGTACAGATACGCAGTATTTT. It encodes CATHSGSTDTQYF.